These 15 T cell receptor beta chains originate from one sample sequenced in a study of Graves' ophthalmopathy and Graves' hyperthyroidism. Investigators amplified TCR beta CDR3 regions from RNA transcripts. The first-round RT-PCR employed HTBI primers together with the Qiagen OneStep RT-PCR kit. A multiplex PCR was then performed as the second round. TCRdb processed the multiplex PCR reads anew with MiXCR; each CDR3 protein has one entry. Of 260,000 or so distinct CDR3 sequences in the sample, around 45% were seen once. Sequencing input: peripheral blood. The source is an adult man with Graves' ophthalmopathy.

The gene calls are TRBV7-9 and TRBJ2-7; a possible D gene is TRBD1 (5 bases). CDR3 length: 15 residues. V shed 1 base and J shed 6 bases, with 16 bases lying between them. Germline V CDR1 and CDR2: SEHNR, FQNEAQ (reference sequence). CDR3 protein: CASSLEGIARIEQYF. DNA for the CDR3: TGTGCCAGCAGCTTAGAGGGGATTGCGAGGATCGAGCAGTACTTC. Drawing the rest from reference TRBV7-9 and TRBJ2-7, the complete variable domain is DTGVSQNPRHKITKRGQNVTFRCDPISEHNRLYWYRQTLGQGPEFLTYFQNEAQLEKSRLLSDRFSAERPKGSFSTLEIQRTEQGDSAMYLCASSLEGIARIEQYFGPGTRLTVT.

In its sample, this clonotype was seen a few times. The chain links TRBV2 to TRBJ1-2, with 7 bases fitting TRBD1. The trim removed 4 bases at V and 1 base at J, leaving 6 bases unmatched. Germline V gene data show CDR1 as SNHLY and CDR2 as FYNNEI. CDR3 length: 15 residues. The CDR3 region has the DNA TGTGCCAGCAGTGTTGCACAGGGGAGTAACTATGGCTACACCTTC. This encodes CASSVAQGSNYGYTF.

This clonotype was counted between two and nine times. CDR3 sequence (DNA): TGCAGTGCTAGAGATGTGGGAGGGGGCACTGAAGCTTTCTTT. This codes for CSARDVGGGTEAFF. The chain is built from TRBV20-1 and TRBJ1-1, with D possibly TRBD1 on 6 matching bases. Trimming pared 0 bases from V and 4 bases from J, leaving 12 bases between. Germline loops: CDR1 DFQATT, CDR2 SNEGSKA (reference sequence). The CDR3 is 14 amino acids.

This clonotype turned up a few times. One end of the junction varies from germline; a read error may be responsible. J is TRBJ1-5 and V is TRBV6-1, with D unresolved. Germline CDR1 MNHNS, CDR2 SASEGT. CDR3 length equals 15 residues. The chain's CDR3 is CASSERLISHQPQHF. As DNA, the CDR3 is TGTGCCAGCAGTGAACGGCTGATTAGCCATCAGCCCCAGCATTTT.

V gene TRBV6-1 combines with J gene TRBJ2-7, with 11 bases fitting TRBD2. This CDR3 region has 15 residues. The germline V gene encodes CDR1 MNHNS and CDR2 SASEGT. V shed 7 bases, J shed 1 base, and the junction held 6 bases outside the gene matches. The CDR3 loop is CASKTGTSGSYEQYF. Here the CDR3 DNA reads TGTGCCAGCAAAACCGGGACTAGCGGATCCTACGAGCAGTACTTC.

This clonotype was counted many times. This rearrangement joins TRBV7-8 to TRBJ1-4; D may be TRBD1 (6 bases). The length of the CDR3 is 16 residues. The V gene's germline CDR1 is SGHVS and CDR2 FQNEAQ. V was cut by 3 bases and J by 8 bases, with 19 bases left in between. The CDR3 spells CASSFGGSGGGEKLFF. CDR3 DNA: TGTGCCAGCAGCTTCGGGGGCAGCGGCGGCGGGGAAAAACTGTTTTTT. Full variable domain (remainder filled in from reference TRBV7-8 and TRBJ1-4): GAGVSQSPRYKVAKRGQDVALRCDPISGHVSLFWYQQALGQGPEFLTYFQNEAQLDKSGLPSDRFFAERPEGSVSTLKIQRTQQEDSAVYLCASSFGGSGGGEKLFFGSGTQLSVL.

This clonotype was counted between two and nine times. The rearrangement uses TRBV5-8 and TRBJ2-2, with TRBD1 as a possible D gene (6 bases). The CDR3 has 17 amino acids. Germline values: CDR1 SGHTS, CDR2 YDEGEE. The ends were cut back, 2 bases at V and 5 bases at J, with 19 bases in the middle. The CDR3 is CASSLTLETGATGELFF. In DNA, the CDR3 is TGTGCCAGCAGCTTAACTTTGGAGACAGGAGCTACCGGGGAGCTGTTTTTT. Using reference TRBV5-8 and TRBJ2-2 for the parts outside the CDR3, the full variable domain is EAGVTQSPTHLIKTRGQQATLRCSPISGHTSVYWYQQALGLGLQFLLWYDEGEERNRGNFPPRFSGRQFPNYSSELNVNALELEDSALYLCASSLTLETGATGELFFGEGSRLTVL.

This clonotype was found a few times. No DNA is shown, since the ends of the CDR3 on it are uncertain; the CDR3 is the one TCRdb lists. The chain recombines TRBV7-2 with TRBJ1-1; the DNA was not compared with TRBD1, the D call given in the table. The CDR3 has 17 amino acids, counting both end residues. Germline values: CDR1 SGHTA, CDR2 FQGNSA. The CDR3 sequence: CASSRWRQVSLDTEAFF.

In this sample, this clonotype turned up a few times. The rearrangement joins TRBV12-3 or TRBV12-4 to TRBJ2-5, with D unclear. Trimming took 4 bases from V and 5 from J, leaving 8 bases between them. This CDR3 region has 12 residues. The CDR3 sequence is CASSSPAETQYF. The CDR3 DNA reads TGTGCCAGCAGTTCCCCAGCGGAGACCCAGTACTTC.

The rearrangement joins TRBV29-1 to TRBJ1-2, with D unclear. This CDR3 is built from 9 residues. The germline CDR1 and CDR2 sequences are SQVTM and ANQGSEA. The V and J ends lost 3 bases and 6 bases respectively, with 2 bases between them. The CDR3 reads CSVDHGYTF. CDR3 nucleotides: TGCAGCGTTGATCATGGCTACACCTTC.

This clonotype turned up a few times. The chain uses TRBV7-8 and TRBJ2-7; D is possibly TRBD2 (6 bases). The CDR3 runs 15 residues. V shed 5 bases and J shed 2 bases, with 16 bases lying between them. CDR1 and CDR2 (germline): SGHVS, FQNEAQ. Written as DNA, the CDR3 is TGTGCCAGCAGCCCAAGACTAGACCCTCCCTACGAGCAGTACTTC. It yields the protein CASSPRLDPPYEQYF.

V is TRBV29-1 and J is TRBJ2-7, with unresolved D. The CDR3 sequence is 13 residues long. Germline lookup yields CDR1 SQVTM and CDR2 ANQGSEA. Deletions cut 0 bases from V and 4 bases from J, with 10 bases between. The CDR3 coding sequence is TGCAGCGTTGAAGATCGCCTTGGGTACGAGCAGTACTTC. It translates to CSVEDRLGYEQYF.

This clonotype was observed a few times. This rearrangement joins TRBV2 to TRBJ2-2, with D possibly being TRBD1 (5 bases). Trimming shortened V by 4 bases and J by 4 bases, and 7 bases separated the two germline ends. The CDR3 totals 13 residues. From germline, CDR1 is SNHLY and CDR2 FYNNEI. The CDR3 region has the DNA TGTGCCAGCAGTGCTCAGGGCACCGGGGAGCTGTTTTTT. Protein: CASSAQGTGELFF.

The chain links TRBV25-1 to TRBJ1-2; 7 nucleotides line up with TRBD1. The germline V gene encodes CDR1 MGHDK and CDR2 SYGVNS. The CDR3 is 13 amino acids. The junction had 2 bases not matched to a gene; V was cut back by 3 bases and J by 4 bases. CDR3 DNA: TGTGCCAGCAGTGAGGGGACAGCCTATGGCTACACCTTC. Translation: CASSEGTAYGYTF.

Details on this clonotype: Sequence at one end of the junction differs from germline and may be a read error. This sequence joins TRBV5-1 and TRBJ1-2, with D possibly TRBD1 on 5 matching bases. Germline values: CDR1 SGHRS, CDR2 YFSETQ. This CDR3 region has 15 residues. The CDR3 reads CASSLEGRANYGYTF. In nucleotides, the CDR3 is TGCGCCAGCAGCTTGGAGGGCAGGGCCAACTACGGCTACACCTTC.